The entry below describes one T cell receptor beta chain. Its specificity is not known. The sample belongs to a study of T cells in localized non-small cell lung cancer. Study conclusions and caveats: Because only a single region of the tumor was sequenced, heterogeneity remains possible. There were a median around 57 of the top 100 tumor clones appearing in adjacent lung. The highest T cell clonality was in uninvolved adjacent lung, above tumor. Longer overall survival was linked to higher blood T cell density.

Germline V gene sequence: CDR1 LNHDA, CDR2 SQIVND (reference sequence). The junction had 8 bases not matched to a gene; V was cut back by 7 bases and J by 0 bases. CDR3 length: 15 amino acids. TCRdb keeps only in-frame clones here, not all; method: immunoSEQ multiplex PCR. The sample consists of about 33,000 clones, approximately 87% of them appearing once. The sample consisted of peripheral blood, taken before any cancer treatment. This clonotype was obtained from a man between 40 and 70 years old with stage I lung adenocarcinoma. This sequence joins TRBV19 and TRBJ1-2, with 7 bases aligning to TRBD1. The DNA of the CDR3 is TGTGCCAGTACCCCCGGGACAGCAGCTAACTATGGCTACACCTTC. This sequence encodes CASTPGTAANYGYTF. Complete variable domain (other parts from reference TRBV19 and TRBJ1-2): DGGITQSPKYLFRKEGQNVTLSCEQNLNHDAMYWYRQDPGQGLRLIYYSQIVNDFQKGDIAEGYSVSREKKESFPLTVTSAQKNPTAFYLCASTPGTAANYGYTFGSGTRLTVV.